A single sample gave rise to the 9 T cell receptor beta chains below, sequenced in a study of T cell responses to AZD1222 COVID-19 vaccine. TCRdb's copy holds only in-frame clones and misses some; the assay was immunoSEQ multiplex PCR. The sample contains 150,000 to 200,000 clones, 85% to 95% of which appear only once. This sample comprised peripheral blood, obtained on day 0 of AZD1222 vaccination. The receptors come from an adult in good health.

V and J are TRBV7-9 and TRBJ2-7, with D hard to call. This CDR3 spans 13 amino acids. Germline values: CDR1 SEHNR, CDR2 FQNEAQ (reference sequence). Trimming took off 6 bases at V and 6 bases at J, with 15 bases between the two ends. In nucleotides, the CDR3 is TGTGCCAGCAGGCCTCCTGGGTCAGTCGAGCAGTACTTC. Protein: CASRPPGSVEQYF. Full variable domain (missing parts from reference TRBV7-9 and TRBJ2-7): DTGVSQNPRHKITKRGQNVTFRCDPISEHNRLYWYRQTLGQGPEFLTYFQNEAQLEKSRLLSDRFSAERPKGSFSTLEIQRTEQGDSAMYLCASRPPGSVEQYFGPGTRLTVT.

The sample holds a few counts of this clone. CDR3 sequence reads: CASSHRDYYEQYF. The CDR3 coding sequence is TGTGCCAGCTCACACCGGGACTACTACGAGCAGTACTTC. This chain joins TRBV6-5 and TRBJ2-7, with 7 bases matching TRBD2. Looked up from germline, CDR1 is MNHEY and CDR2 is SVGAGI. The V gene end was trimmed by 8 bases and the J gene end by 3 bases; junction bases not matched to a gene: 7. This CDR3 is built from 13 residues.

The chain couples TRBV6-8 to TRBJ2-1, with 7 nucleotides matching TRBD1. The V gene end was trimmed by 9 bases and the J gene end by 4 bases; junction bases not matched to a gene: 12. Germline CDR1 MNHGY, CDR2 SAAAGT. The CDR3 is made up of 15 amino acids. The CDR3 spells CARRGRNKNYNEQFF. The CDR3 DNA reads as TGTGCCAGAAGGGGGCGTAATAAAAATTACAATGAGCAGTTCTTC.

The gene calls are TRBV11-3 and TRBJ2-7; D unresolved. CDR1 is SGHNT, CDR2 YENEEA, per germline. This CDR3 region has 15 residues. V lost 1 base and J lost 0, with 10 bases in between. For the CDR3, the DNA is TGTGCCAGCAGCTTAGTTACAGCTCTCTCCTACGAGCAGTACTTC. Residues: CASSLVTALSYEQYF.

The chain has TRBV20-1 and TRBJ1-1, with D unclear. The CDR3 covers 10 residues. Looked up from germline, CDR1 is DFQATT and CDR2 is SNEGSKA (reference sequence). V lost 6 bases and J lost 1, with 3 bases in between. Here the CDR3 reads CSAKNTEAFF. The CDR3 DNA follows: TGCAGTGCAAAGAACACTGAAGCTTTCTTT.

The chain combines TRBV15 with TRBJ1-5; 9 nucleotides match TRBD1. V lost 2 bases and J lost 6; bases outside the gene matches: 5. CDR3 length: 15 amino acids. Germline V gene data show CDR1 as LNHNV and CDR2 as YYDKDF (reference sequence). The CDR3 region is CATSRQQGAGQPQHF. For the CDR3, the DNA is TGTGCCACCAGCAGACAACAGGGGGCAGGTCAGCCCCAGCATTTT.

V is TRBV18 and J is TRBJ1-5; D gene unclear. CDR1 is KGHSH, CDR2 LQKENI, per germline. This CDR3 region has 14 residues. The ends were cut back, 5 bases at V and 0 bases at J, with 8 bases in the middle. CDR3 sequence reads: CASSEVYSNQPQHF. The CDR3 coding sequence is TGTGCCAGCTCAGAGGTTTATAGCAATCAGCCCCAGCATTTT.

This chain joins TRBV12-5 and TRBJ1-5, with 8 bases fitting TRBD1. The germline CDR1 and CDR2 sequences are LGHNT and FRNRAP. The CDR3 consists of 15 residues. The V segment lost 6 bases and the J segment 4 bases; nucleotides outside the gene matches: 8. CDR3 sequence reads: CASGPGQGPNQPQHF. Here the CDR3 DNA reads TGTGCTAGTGGGCCCGGACAGGGCCCTAATCAGCCCCAGCATTTT.

V is TRBV7-9 and J is TRBJ1-2; D is undetermined. Germline V gene data show CDR1 as SEHNR and CDR2 as FQNEAQ (reference sequence). Trimming removed 7 bases at V and 1 base at J, with 13 bases between. There are 14 residues in the CDR3. The CDR3 nucleotides read TGTGCCAGCACCATTCTGACGAATAACTATGGCTACACCTTC. Translating gives CASTILTNNYGYTF. The complete variable domain, with remaining parts taken from reference TRBV7-9 and TRBJ1-2, reads DTGVSQNPRHKITKRGQNVTFRCDPISEHNRLYWYRQTLGQGPEFLTYFQNEAQLEKSRLLSDRFSAERPKGSFSTLEIQRTEQGDSAMYLCASTILTNNYGYTFGSGTRLTVV.